The source of this TCR beta chain is a study of identical twins. A universal primer site was created by template switching, with the cDNA bearing unique molecular identifiers. TCRdb itself ran the 5' RACE reads through MiXCR, one entry per CDR3 protein. This sample has about 280,000 distinct CDR3 sequences, with under 9.5% found just once. This clonotype was counted at least ten times. Its target is not known. Healthy Caucasians alone served as donors. Regarding the study as a whole: It was out-of-frame TCR alpha sharing in monozygotic twins that models underestimated. Analyses of zero insertions could be partly confounded by invariant MAIT and iNKT cells.

V dropped 5 bases and J dropped 5 bases, with 8 bases sitting between them. This CDR3 is built from 12 residues. The same data also went into a second study, on yellow fever vaccine responses in identical twins.

Material for sequencing was memory (CD45RO+) T cells sorted from blood. The genes are TRBV12-3 or TRBV12-4 and TRBJ2-3; D gene ambiguous. This TCR was sampled from a woman aged 18-35 years in good health. The CDR3 DNA is TGTGCCAGCAGTATCACACGAGATACGCAGTATTTT. Its translation: CASSITRDTQYF.